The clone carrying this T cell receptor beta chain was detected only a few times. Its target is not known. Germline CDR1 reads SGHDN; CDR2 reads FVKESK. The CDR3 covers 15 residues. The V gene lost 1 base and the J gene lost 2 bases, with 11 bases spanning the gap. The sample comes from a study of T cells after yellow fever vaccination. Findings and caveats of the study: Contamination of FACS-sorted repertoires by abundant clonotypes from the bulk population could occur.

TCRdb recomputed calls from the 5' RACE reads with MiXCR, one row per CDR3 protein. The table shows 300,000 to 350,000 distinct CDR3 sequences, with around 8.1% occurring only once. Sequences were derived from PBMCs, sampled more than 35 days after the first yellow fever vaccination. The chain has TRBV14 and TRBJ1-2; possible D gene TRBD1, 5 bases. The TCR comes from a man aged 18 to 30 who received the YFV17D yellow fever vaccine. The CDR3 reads CASSQVTGWNYGYTF. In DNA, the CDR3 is TGTGCCAGCAGCCAAGTAACAGGATGGAACTATGGCTACACCTTC.